This note documents a single T cell receptor beta chain sequence. The antigen is undetermined. All donors qualified as healthy HIV-negative adults and had experienced no recent acute infections or vaccinations. The data are from a study of shared clonotypes between healthy human individuals. In germline, CDR1 is KGHSH, CDR2 LQKENI. The V segment lost 6 bases and the J segment 2 bases; nucleotides outside the gene matches: 9. The length of the CDR3 is 15 residues. Study-level points and caveats: Sequencing depth was predicted to influence how clonotypes are shared among donors.

Assay execution proceeded at the deep level. Each PCR replicate from the sorted subsets contained around 0.2 ug DNA, which is around 30,000 T cell genomes. Sequencing was performed with immunoSEQ multiplex PCR; in TCRdb, only in-frame clones are kept and a portion is missing. Of roughly 300,000 clones listed, more than 60% are singletons. The chain employs TRBV18 and TRBJ2-7, with TRBD1 identical over 8 bases. The sequenced material came from memory CD4+ T cells sorted from blood. Subset of the sample: CD45RA-negative fraction. The receptor was derived from a man between 25 and 39 years old in good health. The CDR3 DNA reads TGTGCCAGCTCGTACACCGGGACAGGTCCCTACGAGCAGTACTTC. The encoded protein is CASSYTGTGPYEQYF.